This passage covers 3 T cell receptor beta chains from one sample sequenced in a study of T cells in Graves' hyperthyroidism and ophthalmopathy. The TCR beta CDR3 regions underwent amplification using RNA transcripts as the source. Primed by the HTBI set, a first-round RT-PCR was run on the TCR CDR3. TCRdb re-derived calls from the multiplex PCR reads in MiXCR, one entry per CDR3 protein. The sample records a few hundred thousand distinct CDR3 sequences, 15% to 18% being singletons. Sample: blood. These receptors were collected from a woman between 18 and 30 years old with Graves' hyperthyroidism.

Only a few counts were recorded for this clonotype. J is TRBJ2-5 and V is TRBV28, with D perhaps given as TRBD1 or TRBD2 (5 bases each). The CDR3 is 16 residues long. Per the germline V gene, CDR1 is MDHEN and CDR2 is SYDVKM. V was clipped by 6 bases and J by 7 bases, with 24 bases between them. Here the CDR3 reads CASSRDQARRVGTQYF. The CDR3 nucleotides read TGTGCCAGCAGCCGGGACCAAGCAAGACGGGTCGGGACCCAGTACTTC.

This clonotype was seen ten or more times. V usage is TRBV19 and J usage is TRBJ1-1; the D is unclear. CDR1 and CDR2 (germline): LNHDA, SQIVND (reference sequence). V was cut by 3 bases and J by 3 bases, with 5 bases left in between. The CDR3 extends over 12 amino acids. CDR3 sequence: CASSMSDTEAFF. The CDR3 nucleotides read TGTGCCAGTAGTATGTCGGACACTGAAGCTTTCTTT.

This clonotype was picked up many times. The chain combines TRBV7-9 with TRBJ2-3; D not resolved. CDR1 and CDR2 (germline): SEHNR, FQNEAQ (reference sequence). The V end lost 5 bases, the J end lost 5 bases, and 20 bases lay between the germline ends. This CDR3 is built from 16 residues. This chain's CDR3 is CASSPRPPRQRDTQYF. The CDR3 region has the DNA TGTGCCAGCAGCCCCCGCCCGCCGCGGCAAAGAGATACGCAGTATTTT.